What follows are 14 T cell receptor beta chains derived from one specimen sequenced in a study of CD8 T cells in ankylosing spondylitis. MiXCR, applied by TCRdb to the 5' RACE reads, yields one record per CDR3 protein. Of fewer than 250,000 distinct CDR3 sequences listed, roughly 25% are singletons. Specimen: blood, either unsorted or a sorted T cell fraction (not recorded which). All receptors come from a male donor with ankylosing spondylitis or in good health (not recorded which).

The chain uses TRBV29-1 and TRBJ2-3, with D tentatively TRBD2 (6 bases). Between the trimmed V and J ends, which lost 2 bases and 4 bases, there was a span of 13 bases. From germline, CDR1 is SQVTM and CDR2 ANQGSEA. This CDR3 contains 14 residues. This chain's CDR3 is CSVESDGGPDTQYF. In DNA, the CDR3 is TGCAGCGTTGAATCGGACGGGGGACCAGATACGCAGTATTTT.

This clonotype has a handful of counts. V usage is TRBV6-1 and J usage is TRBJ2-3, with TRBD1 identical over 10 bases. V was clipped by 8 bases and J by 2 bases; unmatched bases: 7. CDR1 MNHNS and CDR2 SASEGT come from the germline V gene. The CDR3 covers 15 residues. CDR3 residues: CASGPGQGNTDTQYF. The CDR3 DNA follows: TGTGCCAGCGGGCCGGGACAGGGGAACACAGATACGCAGTATTTT.

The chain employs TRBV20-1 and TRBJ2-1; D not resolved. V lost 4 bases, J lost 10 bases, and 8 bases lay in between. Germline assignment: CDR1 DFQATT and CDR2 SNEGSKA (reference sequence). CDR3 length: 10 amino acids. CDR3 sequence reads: CSATIHEQFF. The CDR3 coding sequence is TGCAGTGCTACAATTCACGAGCAGTTCTTC.

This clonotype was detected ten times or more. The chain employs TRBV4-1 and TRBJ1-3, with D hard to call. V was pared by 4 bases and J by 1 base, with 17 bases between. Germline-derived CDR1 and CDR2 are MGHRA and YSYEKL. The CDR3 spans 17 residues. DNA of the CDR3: TGCGCCAGCAGCCCCTTATCCACTACGGGATCTGGAAACACCATATATTTT. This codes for CASSPLSTTGSGNTIYF.

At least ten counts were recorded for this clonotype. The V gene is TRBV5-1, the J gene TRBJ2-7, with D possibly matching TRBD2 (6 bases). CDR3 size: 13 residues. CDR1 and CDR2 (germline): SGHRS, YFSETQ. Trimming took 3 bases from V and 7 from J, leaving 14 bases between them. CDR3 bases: TGCGCCAGCAGCTCGGGAGATTGGAGGGAGCAGTACTTC. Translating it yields CASSSGDWREQYF. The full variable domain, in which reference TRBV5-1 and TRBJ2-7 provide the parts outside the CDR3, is KAGVTQTPRYLIKTRGQQVTLSCSPISGHRSVSWYQQTPGQGLQFLFEYFSETQRNKGNFPGRFSGRQFSNSRSEMNVSTLELGDSALYLCASSSGDWREQYFGPGTRLTVT.

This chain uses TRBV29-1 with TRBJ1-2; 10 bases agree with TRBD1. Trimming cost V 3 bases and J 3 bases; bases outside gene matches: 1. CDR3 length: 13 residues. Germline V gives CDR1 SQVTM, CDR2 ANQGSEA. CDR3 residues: CSVDGTGDYGYTF. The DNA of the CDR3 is TGCAGCGTTGATGGGACAGGGGACTATGGCTACACCTTC.

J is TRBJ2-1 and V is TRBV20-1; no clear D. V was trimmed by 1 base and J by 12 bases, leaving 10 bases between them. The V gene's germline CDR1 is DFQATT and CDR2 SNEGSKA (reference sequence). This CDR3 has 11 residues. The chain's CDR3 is CSARVPEGQFF. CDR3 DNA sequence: TGCAGTGCTAGAGTCCCTGAAGGGCAGTTCTTC.

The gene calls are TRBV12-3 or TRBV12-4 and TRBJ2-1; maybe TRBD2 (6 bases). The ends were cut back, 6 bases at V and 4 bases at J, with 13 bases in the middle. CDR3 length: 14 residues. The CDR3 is CASSAGSIYNEQFF. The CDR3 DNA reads TGTGCCAGCAGCGCGGGATCAATATACAATGAGCAGTTCTTC.

CDR3 bases: TGTGCCAGCAGTTTATCCAGGCCGTACGAGCAGTACTTC. The encoded protein is CASSLSRPYEQYF. V and J are TRBV27 and TRBJ2-7, with unresolved D. The CDR3 spans 13 residues. V dropped 0 bases and J dropped 4 bases, with 7 bases sitting between them. In germline, CDR1 is MNHEY, CDR2 SMNVEV (reference sequence).

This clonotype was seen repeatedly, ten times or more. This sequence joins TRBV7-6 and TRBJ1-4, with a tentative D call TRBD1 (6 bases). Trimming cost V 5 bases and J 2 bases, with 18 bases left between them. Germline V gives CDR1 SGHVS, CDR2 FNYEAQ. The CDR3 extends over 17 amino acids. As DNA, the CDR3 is TGTGCCAGCAGCCTCGGTCCTACCGGGGGCACTAATGAAAAACTGTTTTTT. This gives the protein CASSLGPTGGTNEKLFF.

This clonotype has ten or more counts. DNA of the CDR3: TGTGCCAGCAGTGCCGGAGGTCGGCAGTCGGGAGAGACCCAGTACTTC. As protein: CASSAGGRQSGETQYF. The chain recombines TRBV5-8 with TRBJ2-5; TRBD2 might be the D (5 bases). This CDR3 is 16 amino acids long. The germline CDR1 and CDR2 sequences are SGHTS and YDEGEE. The ends were cut back, 5 bases at V and 4 bases at J, with 21 bases in the middle. Supplemented by reference TRBV5-8 and TRBJ2-5, the full variable domain reads EAGVTQSPTHLIKTRGQQATLRCSPISGHTSVYWYQQALGLGLQFLLWYDEGEERNRGNFPPRFSGRQFPNYSSELNVNALELEDSALYLCASSAGGRQSGETQYFGPGTRLLVL.

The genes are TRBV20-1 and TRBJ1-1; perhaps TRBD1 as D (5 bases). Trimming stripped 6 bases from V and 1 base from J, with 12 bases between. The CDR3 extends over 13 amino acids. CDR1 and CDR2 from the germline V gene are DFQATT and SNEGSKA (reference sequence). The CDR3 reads CSAPSGKNTEAFF. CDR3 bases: TGCAGTGCCCCTTCAGGGAAGAACACTGAAGCTTTCTTT.

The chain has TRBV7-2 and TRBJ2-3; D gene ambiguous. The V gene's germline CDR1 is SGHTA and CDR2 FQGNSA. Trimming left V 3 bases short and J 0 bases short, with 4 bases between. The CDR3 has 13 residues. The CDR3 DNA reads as TGTGCCAGCAGCTTCCCCAGCACAGATACGCAGTATTTT. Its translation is CASSFPSTDTQYF.

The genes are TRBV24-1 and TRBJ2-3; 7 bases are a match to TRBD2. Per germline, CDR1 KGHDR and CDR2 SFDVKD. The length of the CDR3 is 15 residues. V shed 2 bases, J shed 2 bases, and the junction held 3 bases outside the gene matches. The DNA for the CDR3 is TGTGCCACCAGTGATTACCTAGCGGACACAGATACGCAGTATTTT. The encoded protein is CATSDYLADTDTQYF.